These T cell receptor beta chains were read from a single sample in a study of blood T cell repertoires in COVID-19. The repertoire was sequenced with immunoSEQ multiplex PCR; TCRdb's copy has only in-frame clones and lacks some. The sample contains about 400,000 clones, roughly 90% of which appear only once. The sample was PBMCs or T cells enriched from blood (not recorded which). These receptors were taken from a woman under 40 who had recovered from COVID-19. The CDR3 runs from the conserved cysteine through the conserved F or W. D genes are given only for firm matches. Clone sizes are given selectively: once, few, many, or a class where the clone is expanded.

V	size	D	J	DNA	CDR3
TRBV4-2	.	.	TRBJ2-7	TGTGCCAGCAGCCAAGAGGAGGGGATCTCCTACGAGCAGTACTTC	CASSQEEGISYEQYF
TRBV18	.	.	TRBJ1-5	TGTGCCAGCTCACCACTTCCGCCAGGCACTAGCAATCAGCCCCAGCATTTT	CASSPLPPGTSNQPQHF
TRBV10-2	.	TRBD1	TRBJ1-2	TGCGCCAGCAGTACGGGACAGGAGAACTTCAACTATGGCTACACCTTC	CASSTGQENFNYGYTF
TRBV12-5	.	TRBD1	TRBJ1-2	TGTGCTAGTGGATCCACCGTCTCCCGGGACAGGAGTCCCTATGGCTACACCTTC	CASGSTVSRDRSPYGYTF
TRBV7-9	.	TRBD1	TRBJ2-7	TGTGCCAGCGGGACAGTCTCCTACGAGCAGTACTTC	CASGTVSYEQYF
TRBV7-9	.	TRBD1	TRBJ1-1	TGTGCCAGCATCCGGGACAGGGGGCTGAACACTGAAGCTTTCTTT	CASIRDRGLNTEAFF
TRBV12-3/TRBV12-4	.	.	TRBJ2-7	TGTGCCAGCAGGATTGAGGTCGAGCAGTACTTC	CASRIEVEQYF
TRBV3-1/TRBV3-2	.	.	TRBJ1-1	TGTGCCAGCAGCCCTCGGTATGGACAGATAAGCATGAACACTGAAGCTTTCTTT	CASSPRYGQISMNTEAFF
TRBV30	.	TRBD2	TRBJ2-5	TGTGCTGGACTAGCGGGAGAGACCCAGTACTTC	CAGLAGETQYF
TRBV5-4	.	.	TRBJ1-1	TGTGCCAGCAGGGCAGGGTACGTCGACACTGAAGCTTTCTTT	CASRAGYVDTEAFF
TRBV7-3	.	TRBD2	TRBJ2-2	TGTGCCAGCAGCATCAAAGCGGGAGGGCCGCCCGGGGAGCTGTTTTTT	CASSIKAGGPPGELFF
TRBV5-1	.	TRBD1	TRBJ1-2	TGCGCCAGCAGCTCTCAGGGGGATGGCTACACCTTC	CASSSQGDGYTF
TRBV5-8	.	.	TRBJ2-2	TGTGCCAGCAGCGGCGGGACGGAGAACACCGGGGAGCTGTTTTTT	CASSGGTENTGELFF
TRBV5-4	.	TRBD2	TRBJ2-5	TGTGCCAGCAGCTTGTCGGGGGGGGAGACCCAGTACTTC	CASSLSGGETQYF
TRBV3-1/TRBV3-2	.	.	TRBJ1-5	TGTGCCAGCAGTTTCGGGACACATAATCAGCCCCAGCATTTT	CASSFGTHNQPQHF
TRBV6-4	.	.	TRBJ2-2	TGTGCCAGCAGCAGGACAGAGATGAACACCGGGGAGCTGTTTTTT	CASSRTEMNTGELFF
TRBV6-2/TRBV6-3	.	TRBD1	TRBJ1-5	TGTGCCAGCAGTTACTCCCTAGGGACAGGGACGGGGTATAGCAATCAGCCCCAGCATTTT	CASSYSLGTGTGYSNQPQHF
TRBV11-1	.	.	TRBJ2-3	TGTGCCAGCAGGACATTTTGCACAGATACGCAGTATTTT	CASRTFCTDTQYF
TRBV19	.	.	TRBJ2-7	TGTGCCAGTAGTATACAGGGGATCTCCGAGCAGTACTTC	CASSIQGISEQYF
TRBV9	.	.	TRBJ1-4	TGTGCCAGCAGCGTAGGTATGGGGGAGGTTGAAAAACTGTTTTTT	CASSVGMGEVEKLFF
TRBV5-4	.	TRBD2	TRBJ2-1	TGTGCCAGCAGCAGGCTAGCGGGACGGTATGAGCAGTTCTTC	CASSRLAGRYEQFF
TRBV19	.	TRBD2	TRBJ2-1	TGTGCCAGTAGCGTACTGGCGGGAGCACAGGAGCAGTTCTTC	CASSVLAGAQEQFF
TRBV6-5	.	.	TRBJ1-5	TGTGCCAGCAGAGCCGGGACTGATGACCTTCTGCCCCAGCATTTT	CASRAGTDDLLPQHF
TRBV7-2	.	.	TRBJ1-5	TGTGCCAGCAGCCCTTCTGCGGTAGGTCAGCCCCAGCATTTT	CASSPSAVGQPQHF
TRBV5-1	.	TRBD1	TRBJ2-7	TGCGCCAGCAGCTTGGGACAGGGGCTGTCCTACGAGCAGTACTTC	CASSLGQGLSYEQYF
TRBV9	.	.	TRBJ2-2	TGTGCCAGCAGCGCACGAACTGGGGGGGCGCCCGGGGAGCTGTTTTTT	CASSARTGGAPGELFF
TRBV19	.	TRBD1	TRBJ2-7	TGTGCCAGTGGACAGGCCTACGAGCAGTACTTC	CASGQAYEQYF
TRBV14	.	TRBD1	TRBJ1-1	TGTGCCAGCAGCCTGCGGACAGGACGGAACACTGAAGCTTTCTTT	CASSLRTGRNTEAFF
TRBV19	.	TRBD1	TRBJ2-7	TGTGCCAGTAGTCCCCGGGGACAGGGCGGTCTCTACGAGCAGTACTTC	CASSPRGQGGLYEQYF
TRBV28	once	.	TRBJ2-2	TGTGCCAGCAGCTCCCCCGGGGAGCTGTTTTTT	CASSSPGELFF
TRBV4-1	.	TRBD2	TRBJ2-7	TGCGCCAGCAGCCAAGAGAGTATCGGGGGGGCCTACGAGCAGTACTTC	CASSQESIGGAYEQYF
TRBV7-8	.	.	TRBJ1-5	TGTGCCAGCAGCTTAGCCGGGGGATACAATCAGCCCCAGCATTTT	CASSLAGGYNQPQHF